These T cell receptor beta chains were read from a single sample in a study of multiple sclerosis patients with progressive multifocal leukoencephalopathy. The method was immunoSEQ multiplex PCR; TCRdb's version includes in-frame clones alone and lacks a portion of them. Among more than 30,000 clones listed, about nine tenths were seen once. This material consisted of PBMCs, taken from a patient treated with natalizumab. Receptors were obtained from a woman aged 40-49 years with progressive multifocal leukoencephalopathy. CDR3s include the opening cysteine and the closing phenylalanine or tryptophan. A D gene is named only where the DNA matches it firmly.

d_gene	j_gene	v_gene	CDR3aa
.	TRBJ2-5	TRBV11-3	CASSLFFASENQETQYF
.	TRBJ1-1	TRBV20-1	CSAQVTEAFF
.	TRBJ1-1	TRBV7-2	CASSLALRHSTEAFF
.	TRBJ2-1	TRBV4-3	CASSQEAQSSYNEQFF
.	TRBJ1-1	TRBV5-5	CASSFSGGGNTEAFF
.	TRBJ2-7	TRBV28	CASSPRVEQYF
.	TRBJ1-3	TRBV27	CASRGASGNTIYF
.	TRBJ1-1	TRBV9	CASSAQGRNTEAFF
TRBD2	TRBJ2-4	TRBV14	CASSRGLALAKNIQYF
.	TRBJ2-1	TRBV30	CAWSRRGYNEQFF
.	TRBJ2-3	TRBV18	CASLLTDTQYF
.	TRBJ2-3	TRBV5-1	CASSSPGVNTQYF
TRBD2	TRBJ2-1	TRBV30	CAWRSGGSYEQFF
.	TRBJ2-5	TRBV15	CATSRANVRTFQETQYF
TRBD2	TRBJ2-3	TRBV30	CAWTGTSGITDTQYF
.	TRBJ2-5	TRBV30	CAWLRVRALETQYF
TRBD1	TRBJ1-1	TRBV6-1	CASQHGQGSSAFF
TRBD1	TRBJ1-1	TRBV7-8	CASSLARTGGVGAFF
TRBD1	TRBJ2-5	TRBV6-1	CASSAHRGLETQYF
.	TRBJ2-3	TRBV18	CASSTRFGTDTQYF
.	TRBJ1-3	TRBV29-1	CSVESGLSGNTIYF